This record covers a single T cell receptor (beta chain). TCRdb's copy holds only in-frame clones and misses some; the assay was immunoSEQ multiplex PCR. The table records some 41,000 clones, more than 85% of them present only once. This record comes from a study of OX40 agonist ivuxolimab in advanced cancers. The germline V gene encodes CDR1 MNHEY and CDR2 SVGAGI. V lost 5 bases, J lost 0 bases, and 10 bases lay in between. This CDR3 contains 15 residues. The clonotype was recovered from an adult with an advanced solid tumor such as melanoma, head and neck, liver or kidney cancer. The chain uses TRBV6-5 and TRBJ1-4; no firm D call. The sequencing used CD4+ or CD8+ T cells sorted from blood, collected in a trial of the OX40 agonist ivuxolimab. The CDR3 here is CASSREGSTNEKLFF. The CDR3 DNA reads as TGTGCCAGCAGTCGTGAAGGATCAACTAATGAAAAACTGTTTTTT.